Detailed here is one T cell receptor (beta chain). Its antigen is not yet known. Within one base of it there is no much larger clone, and no base qualities were kept. Collaborating institutions collected whole blood in K2EDTA tubes following their own protocols. For TCRbeta analysis, collaborator samples were shipped as frozen whole blood, as isolated PBMCs, or as DNA extracted from either sample type. CDR1 and CDR2, looked up from the germline V gene, are MNHEY and SVGEGT. The trim is 5 bases for V and 0 bases for J, with a gap of 11 bases between the germline ends. The CDR3 spans 14 residues, from the cysteine through the phenylalanine. Only the CDR3 part of the read is kept: 42 bases, read in frame from the first base. This entry is derived from a study of blood T cell repertoires in COVID-19 (dated by TCRdb to about 2020). General notes on the study: Samples from collaborators originated in the United States, Italy and Spain and spanned both the acute and convalescent phases of COVID-19. The prospective study material was composed of cDNA or gDNA derived from T cells, B-cell-depleted T cells, or PBMCs. Deeply sampled blood TCRbeta repertoires from subjects exposed to, actively infected with, or recovered from COVID-19 were included in the dataset. A freely available public database, intended as a resource for researchers studying the immune response to SARS-CoV-2, is where the repertoires were released. Samples were obtained from the ongoing ImmuneRACE study (first 160 participants) and from over a thousand subjects provided by 6 global collaborators. A de-identified subject ID, COVID-19 status, age in years and sex were almost always included in the sample metadata. HLA class I and class II types, where available, came from metadata supplied by the sample provider rather than from assay-based typing.

TCRbeta CDR3 regions were amplified from genomic DNA using the immunoSEQ Assay, a bias-controlled multiplex PCR. In the paper's pipeline: Within the assay, amplification of reference gene primers was used to estimate how many nucleated cells each sample contained. To quantify the absolute abundance of each unique TCRbeta CDR3 rearrangement, sequence reads were collapsed and filtered. For each sample, productive Simpson clonality was calculated by taking the square root of Simpson's diversity index across productive rearrangements. TCRdb's version of the immuneACCESS table is confined to in-frame rearrangements and falls short of the full clone set. An unresolved V gene accounts for under half of the shortfall where checked; the remainder is of unknown origin. V and J calls and clone size are as listed in that table; D and trimming were resolved from the DNA. The sample data list about 160,000 clones, and 80% to 95% of these were observed just once. The ten largest clonotypes hold about 5% of the sample.

What the work shows at the level of the full study, not this receptor alone: Clinical and demographic metadata were provided uncurated, with the amount varying by source and participant.

This receptor was taken from a woman between 50 and 59 years old with acute or convalescent COVID-19. The chain was built from TRBV6-2 or TRBV6-3 and TRBJ2-7; confidence is insufficient to name the D gene. Material for sequencing was peripheral blood. CDR3 reads: CASSQTGSSYEQYF. The DNA sequence is given as TGTGCCAGCAGTCAGACGGGTAGCTCCTACGAGCAGTACTTC.